This entry lists 17 T cell receptor beta chains sequenced from one sample in a study of T-cell memory formation after mild COVID-19. TCRdb re-called the 5' RACE reads with MiXCR, one entry per CDR3 protein. The profile shows about 190,000 distinct CDR3 sequences, about 11% of them singletons. Sequences were obtained from PBMCs or a T cell subset sorted from them (not recorded which). Receptors originate from a young man who had mild COVID-19 (a few samples of this study predate the infection). Cell type and time point are not known.

This clonotype was picked up many times. The chain carries TRBV5-1 and TRBJ2-3; D uncertain. The CDR3 sequence is 12 residues long. The germline gives CDR1 SGHRS, CDR2 YFSETQ. V was cut by 1 base and J by 6 bases, with 6 bases left in between. CDR3 residues: CASSLLGDTQYF. In DNA form, the CDR3 reads TGCGCCAGCAGCTTGTTGGGGGATACGCAGTATTTT.

This clonotype was seen at least ten times. The chain combines TRBV6-6 with TRBJ2-1; a possible D gene is TRBD1 (5 bases). The germline V gene has CDR1 MNHNY and CDR2 SVGAGI (reference sequence). The CDR3 has 17 residues. Between the trimmed V and J ends, which lost 2 bases and 3 bases, there was a span of 17 bases. The CDR3 spells CASSYPRSGKSYNEQFF. The CDR3, as DNA: TGTGCCAGCAGTTACCCAAGGTCAGGGAAGAGCTACAATGAGCAGTTCTTC.

This clonotype has ten or more counts. The rearrangement joins TRBV7-9 to TRBJ2-5; the match to TRBD2 covers 9 bases. The CDR3 is 14 amino acids. After removal of 3 bases from V and 4 bases from J, the junction contained 3 bases not matched to a gene. Germline assignment: CDR1 SEHNR and CDR2 FQNEAQ (reference sequence). The CDR3 nucleotides are TGTGCCAGCAGCTTGCGGGGGGGCGGAGAGACCCAGTACTTC. As protein: CASSLRGGGETQYF.

This clonotype was observed at least ten times. The V and J genes are TRBV5-1 and TRBJ2-3, with D tentatively TRBD1 (5 bases). Germline CDR1 reads SGHRS; CDR2 reads YFSETQ. Trimming stripped 1 base from V and 6 bases from J, with 12 bases between. CDR3 length equals 14 residues. Written as DNA, the CDR3 is TGCGCCAGCAGCTTGAACAGGTGGGGCGATACGCAGTATTTT. Translation gives CASSLNRWGDTQYF.

V usage is TRBV4-3 and J usage is TRBJ2-1; D is undetermined. Germline CDR1 reads LGHNA; CDR2 reads YSLEER. The CDR3 is 16 amino acids. Trimming took 0 bases from V and 0 from J, leaving 9 bases between them. DNA for the CDR3: TGCGCCAGCAGCCAAGATATGGGGATCTCCTACAATGAGCAGTTCTTC. Residues: CASSQDMGISYNEQFF.

This clonotype was observed a handful of times. The chain couples TRBV21-1 to TRBJ2-2. TRBV21-1 is a recognized pseudogene. This CDR3 spans 14 amino acids. CDR3 sequence reads: CASSKGRGTGELFF. Here the CDR3 DNA reads TGTGCCAGCAGCAAAGGGCGGGGCACCGGGGAGCTGTTTTTT.

The CDR3, as DNA: TGCAGTGCGATCGGGACTAGCGGGACCCCCAATGAGCAGTTCTTC. Residues: CSAIGTSGTPNEQFF. The chain joins TRBV20-1 to TRBJ2-1; 13 bases are shared with TRBD2. From germline, CDR1 is DFQATT and CDR2 SNEGSKA (reference sequence). There are 15 residues in the CDR3. V was pared by 6 bases and J by 6 bases, with 8 bases of the junction left unmatched.

This rearrangement joins TRBV12-3 or TRBV12-4 to TRBJ1-4; 11 bases agree with TRBD1. This CDR3 contains 15 residues. V lost 5 bases, J lost 7 bases, and 6 bases stayed unmatched. The CDR3 sequence is CASSPWTGGLEKLFF. The CDR3 DNA reads TGTGCCAGCAGTCCGTGGACAGGGGGCCTTGAAAAACTGTTTTTT.

This clonotype has at least ten counts. V usage is TRBV10-3 and J usage is TRBJ2-3; D might be TRBD2 (7 bases). The germline V gene has CDR1 ENHRY and CDR2 SYGVKD. Trimming cost V 10 bases and J 5 bases, with 19 bases left between them. This CDR3 has 14 amino acids. Here the CDR3 DNA reads TGTGCCACCCGCCAACGGGGGGCGGAAGATACGCAGTATTTT. Protein sequence: CATRQRGAEDTQYF.

The rearrangement uses TRBV7-2 and TRBJ1-1, with 12 positions matching TRBD1. From germline, CDR1 is SGHTA and CDR2 FQGNSA. Unmatched junction bases numbered 10, after V lost 6 bases and J lost 5 bases. CDR3 length: 16 residues. The CDR3 loop is CASSPGQGAGWTEAFF. In DNA form, the CDR3 reads TGTGCCAGCAGTCCGGGACAGGGGGCAGGTTGGACTGAAGCTTTCTTT.

The chain combines TRBV7-9 with TRBJ2-7, with 9 positions matching TRBD1. From germline, CDR1 is SEHNR and CDR2 FQNEAQ (reference sequence). The V and J ends lost 3 bases and 2 bases, in that order; junction bases with no gene match: 2. The CDR3 has 14 amino acids. The CDR3 DNA reads TGTGCCAGCAGCTTGGACAGGGGCCCCTACGAGCAGTACGTC. Its translation is CASSLDRGPYEQYV.

This clonotype was seen only a few times. V usage is TRBV7-2 and J usage is TRBJ2-1, with D possibly TRBD2 on 6 matching bases. The CDR3 has 14 amino acids. Germline values: CDR1 SGHTA, CDR2 FQGNSA. The germline V and J ends were trimmed by 5 bases and 7 bases, with 15 bases remaining between them. The CDR3 sequence is CASSPQRVGNEQFF. CDR3 in DNA: TGTGCCAGCAGCCCACAGCGGGTGGGGAATGAGCAGTTCTTC.

In this sample, this clonotype turned up a few times. V is TRBV7-2 and J is TRBJ2-7; no reliable D call. The CDR3 extends over 15 amino acids. Looked up from germline, CDR1 is SGHTA and CDR2 is FQGNSA. The germline V and J ends were trimmed by 1 base and 2 bases, with 12 bases remaining between them. CDR3 region: CASSLVRLSTYEQYF. In DNA form, the CDR3 reads TGTGCCAGCAGCTTAGTCAGACTGTCTACCTACGAGCAGTACTTC.

This clonotype was seen a few times. The gene calls are TRBV6-5 and TRBJ1-2; D gene ambiguous. Trimming pared 10 bases from V and 7 bases from J, leaving 10 bases between. The CDR3 extends over 10 amino acids. Germline V CDR1 and CDR2: MNHEY, SVGAGI. CDR3 sequence (DNA): TGTGCCACCTTCGGAGTTGGCTACACCTTC. Translated: CATFGVGYTF.

The V and J genes are TRBV5-1 and TRBJ2-5; D gene unclear. In germline, CDR1 is SGHRS, CDR2 YFSETQ. The CDR3 has 14 amino acids. The V end was cut by 4 bases, the J end by 4 bases, with 14 bases between. The CDR3 DNA reads TGCGCCAGCAGCCGGGCCGCGGAAGCAGAGACCCAGTACTTC. This encodes CASSRAAEAETQYF.

The chain links TRBV5-5 to TRBJ2-1, with D maybe TRBD1 (5 bases). In germline, CDR1 is SGHKS, CDR2 YYEKEE (reference sequence). The CDR3 has 12 amino acids. Trimming left V 5 bases short and J 12 bases short, with 15 bases between. The CDR3 DNA reads TGTGCCAGCAGATCCTATGGAACAGGGCAGTTCTTC. Translation: CASRSYGTGQFF.

This clonotype was detected only a few times. The rearrangement links TRBV7-9 to TRBJ1-2; 11 positions agree with TRBD1. The CDR3 totals 16 residues. V was clipped by 0 bases and J by 7 bases; unmatched bases: 7. CDR1 and CDR2 from the germline V gene are SEHNR and FQNEAQ (reference sequence). CDR3 sequence reads: CASSLAGTGGIRGYTF. The CDR3 region has the DNA TGTGCCAGCAGCTTAGCGGGGACAGGGGGTATACGTGGCTACACCTTC. Full variable domain (remainder filled in from reference TRBV7-9 and TRBJ1-2): DTGVSQNPRHKITKRGQNVTFRCDPISEHNRLYWYRQTLGQGPEFLTYFQNEAQLEKSRLLSDRFSAERPKGSFSTLEIQRTEQGDSAMYLCASSLAGTGGIRGYTFGSGTRLTVV.